Listed below are T cell receptor beta chains from one sample, sequenced in a study of human T cells and chemical hapten exposure. A single record per CDR3 protein comes from TCRdb applying MiXCR to the RACE reads. Found here are 87,000 or so distinct CDR3 sequences, approximately 9.9% of them singletons; the top ten hold around 4%. Sequenced here: whole blood, sampled in connection with sensitization to the hapten diphenylcyclopropenone (DPC). The receptors stem from a middle-aged woman with alopecia areata. Some clones in this sample may be carry-over from other donors' samples. CDR3s include the opening cysteine and the closing phenylalanine or tryptophan. A D gene is named only where the DNA matches it firmly. Some rows have no size entry. The others give once, few or many, or a class for an expanded clone.

J gene,V gene,D gene,clone size,CDR3 DNA,CDR3 protein
TRBJ2-7,TRBV20-1,TRBD2,few,TGCAGTGCCCCAATACTAGCGTCCTACGAGCAGTACTTC,CSAPILASYEQYF
TRBJ2-7,TRBV7-9,-,-,TGTGCCAGCAGCCTAGGACCTGGGCAGTACTTC,CASSLGPGQYF
TRBJ2-3,TRBV7-9,TRBD2,few,TGTGCCAAGGGACTAGCGGGGGGCACAGATACGCAGTATTTT,CAKGLAGGTDTQYF
TRBJ2-2,TRBV29-1,-,many,TGCAGCGTCAACCCGCGGGGGAACACCGGGGAGCTGTTTTTT,CSVNPRGNTGELFF
TRBJ1-1,TRBV2,-,many,TGTGCCAGCAGTCCTGGGGCCATGAACACTGAAGCTTTCTTT,CASSPGAMNTEAFF
TRBJ1-2,TRBV29-1,-,-,TGCAGCGTTGAAGGAGGCAGGGGACTCTATGGCTACACCTTC,CSVEGGRGLYGYTF
TRBJ2-1,TRBV12-3/TRBV12-4,-,many,TGTGCCAGCAGTTTGGGGCCGTACAATGAGCAGTTCTTC,CASSLGPYNEQFF
TRBJ1-5,TRBV3-1,-,many,TGTGCCAGCAGCCGACGGGGCGGCAATCAGCCCCAGCATTTT,CASSRRGGNQPQHF
TRBJ1-5,TRBV30,-,few,TGTGCCTGGAGTGTACAAGATAATCAGCCCCAGCATTTT,CAWSVQDNQPQHF
TRBJ2-5,TRBV27,TRBD2,few,TGTGCCAGCAGTCGACTAGCGCGGGAGACCCAGTACTTC,CASSRLARETQYF
TRBJ1-4,TRBV6-5,-,few,TGTGCCAGCAGTTACCGGCCGCCGGAGGGAACTAATGAAAAACTGTTTTTT,CASSYRPPEGTNEKLFF
TRBJ2-7,TRBV7-9,-,many,TGTGCCAGCAGCCGCAGGGGGGAACCCTACGAGCAGTACTTC,CASSRRGEPYEQYF
TRBJ2-1,TRBV12-3/TRBV12-4,-,many,TGTGCCAGCAGTTTGATAGACAGGCCGATCTACAATGAGCAGTTCTTC,CASSLIDRPIYNEQFF
TRBJ1-4,TRBV4-2,TRBD1,many,TGTGCCAGCAGCCTAATAACTGACAGGGCGGCTAATGAAAAACTGTTTTTT,CASSLITDRAANEKLFF
TRBJ2-4,TRBV7-2,-,-,TGTGCCAGCAGCTTATGGAGCGGCGGGGGCCGAGCTCAGTACTTC,CASSLWSGGGRAQYF
TRBJ1-5,TRBV19,-,few,TGTGCCAGTAGTATATTAACGGCAAGAACGCCCCAGCATTTT,CASSILTARTPQHF
TRBJ2-7,TRBV7-9,-,many,TGTGCCAGCAGCAGACAGGCTATTTCCTACGAGCAGTACTTC,CASSRQAISYEQYF